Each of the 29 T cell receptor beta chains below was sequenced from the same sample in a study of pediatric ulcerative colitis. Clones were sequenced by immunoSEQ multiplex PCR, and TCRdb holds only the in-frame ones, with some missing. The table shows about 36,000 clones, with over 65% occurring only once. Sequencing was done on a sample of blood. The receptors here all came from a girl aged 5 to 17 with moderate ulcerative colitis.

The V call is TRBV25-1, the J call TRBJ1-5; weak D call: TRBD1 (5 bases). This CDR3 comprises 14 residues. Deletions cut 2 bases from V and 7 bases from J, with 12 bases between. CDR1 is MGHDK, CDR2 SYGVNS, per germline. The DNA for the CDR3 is TGTGCCAGCAGTGAAGCAGGGTCGGGGCAGCCCCAGCATTTT. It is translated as CASSEAGSGQPQHF.

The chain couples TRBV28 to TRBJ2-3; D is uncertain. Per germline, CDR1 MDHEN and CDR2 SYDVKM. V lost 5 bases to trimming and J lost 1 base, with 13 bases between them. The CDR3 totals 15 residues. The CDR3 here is CASSKGSSGTDTQYF. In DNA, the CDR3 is TGTGCCAGCAGTAAAGGCAGTAGTGGCACAGATACGCAGTATTTT.

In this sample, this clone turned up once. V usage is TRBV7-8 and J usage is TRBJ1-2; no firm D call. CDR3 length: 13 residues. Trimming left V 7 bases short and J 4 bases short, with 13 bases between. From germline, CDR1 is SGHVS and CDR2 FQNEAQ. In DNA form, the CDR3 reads TGTGCCAGCACTCCCGCCGGGCCCTATGGCTACACCTTC. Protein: CASTPAGPYGYTF.

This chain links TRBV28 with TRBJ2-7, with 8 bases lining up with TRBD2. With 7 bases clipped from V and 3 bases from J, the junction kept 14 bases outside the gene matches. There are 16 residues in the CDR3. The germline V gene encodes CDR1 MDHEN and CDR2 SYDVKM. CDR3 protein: CASTPLLAGLRYEQYF. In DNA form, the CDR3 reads TGTGCCAGCACCCCCCTTTTAGCGGGGCTCCGCTACGAGCAGTACTTC.

CDR3 DNA: TGTGCCTGGAGCCGGGGGGGCGAAACCCTCCACTTT. Protein product: CAWSRGGETLHF. V usage is TRBV30 and J usage is TRBJ1-6; maybe TRBD1 (6 bases). The length of the CDR3 is 12 residues. Germline CDR1 reads GTSNPN; CDR2 reads SVGIG (reference sequence). V lost 3 bases to trimming and J lost 14 bases, with 14 bases between them.

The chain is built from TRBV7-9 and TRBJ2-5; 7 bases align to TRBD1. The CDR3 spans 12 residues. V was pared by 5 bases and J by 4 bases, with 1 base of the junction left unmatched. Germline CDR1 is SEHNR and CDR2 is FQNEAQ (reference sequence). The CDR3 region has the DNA TGTGCCAGCAGCCGGACAGGAGAGACCCAGTACTTC. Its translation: CASSRTGETQYF.

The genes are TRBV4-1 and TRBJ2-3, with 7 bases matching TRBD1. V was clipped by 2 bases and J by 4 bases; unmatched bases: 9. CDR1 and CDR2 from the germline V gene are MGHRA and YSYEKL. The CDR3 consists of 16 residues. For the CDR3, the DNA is TGCGCCAGCAGCCAACCTCGACAGGGAAGTGCAGATACGCAGTATTTT. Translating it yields CASSQPRQGSADTQYF.

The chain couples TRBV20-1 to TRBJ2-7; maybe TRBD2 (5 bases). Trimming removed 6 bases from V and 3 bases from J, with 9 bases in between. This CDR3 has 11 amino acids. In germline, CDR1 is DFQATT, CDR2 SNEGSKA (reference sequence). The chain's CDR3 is CSAREHYEQYF. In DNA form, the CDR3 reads TGCAGTGCGAGGGAGCACTACGAGCAGTACTTC.

The CDR3 protein is CASSQDRMETGGANTEAFF. CDR3 in DNA: TGTGCCAGCAGCCAAGATCGTATGGAGACAGGCGGGGCGAACACTGAAGCTTTCTTT. The chain combines TRBV4-2 with TRBJ1-1, with a weak D call TRBD1 (6 bases). V lost 0 bases and J lost 1, with 21 bases in between. CDR1 LGHNA and CDR2 YNFKEQ come from the germline V gene. The CDR3 length is 19 residues.

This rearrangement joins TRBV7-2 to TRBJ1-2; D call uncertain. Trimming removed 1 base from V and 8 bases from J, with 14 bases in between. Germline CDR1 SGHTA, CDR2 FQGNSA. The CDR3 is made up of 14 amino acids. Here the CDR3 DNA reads TGTGCCAGCAGCTTAGAACTACTTGGAGCAGGCTACACCTTC. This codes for CASSLELLGAGYTF.

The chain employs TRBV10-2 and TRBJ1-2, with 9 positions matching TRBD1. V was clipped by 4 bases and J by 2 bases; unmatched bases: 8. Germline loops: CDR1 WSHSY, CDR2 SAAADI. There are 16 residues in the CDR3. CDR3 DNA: TGCGCCAGCAGTGCCCTAGGACAGGGGTGGAACTATGGCTACACCTTC. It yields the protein CASSALGQGWNYGYTF.

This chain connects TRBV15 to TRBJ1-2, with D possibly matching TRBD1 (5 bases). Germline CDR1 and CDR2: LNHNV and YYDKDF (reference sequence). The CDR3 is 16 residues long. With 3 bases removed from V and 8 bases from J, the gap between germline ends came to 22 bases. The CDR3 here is CATSREGVYSPRGYTF. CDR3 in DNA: TGTGCCACCAGCAGGGAAGGGGTATACAGTCCGCGGGGCTACACCTTC.

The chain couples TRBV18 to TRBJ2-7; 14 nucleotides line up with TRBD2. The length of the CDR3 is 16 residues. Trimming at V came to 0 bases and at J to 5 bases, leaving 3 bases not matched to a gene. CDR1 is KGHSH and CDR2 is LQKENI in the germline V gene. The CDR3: CASSPPGTSGSHEQYF. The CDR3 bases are TGTGCCAGCTCACCACCAGGGACTAGCGGGAGCCACGAGCAGTACTTC.

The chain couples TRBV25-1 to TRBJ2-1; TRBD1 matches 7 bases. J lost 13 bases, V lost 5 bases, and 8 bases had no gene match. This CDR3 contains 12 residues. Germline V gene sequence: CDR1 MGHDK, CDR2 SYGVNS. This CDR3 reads CASSPQTGTQFF. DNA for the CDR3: TGTGCCAGCAGTCCACAGACAGGGACCCAGTTCTTC.

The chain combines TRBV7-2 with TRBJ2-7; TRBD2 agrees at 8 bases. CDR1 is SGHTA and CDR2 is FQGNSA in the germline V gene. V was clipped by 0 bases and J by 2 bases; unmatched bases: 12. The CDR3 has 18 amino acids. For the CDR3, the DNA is TGTGCCAGCAGCTTAGCCCCTGTGGTAGCGGGATCAACCTACGAGCAGTACTTC. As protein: CASSLAPVVAGSTYEQYF.

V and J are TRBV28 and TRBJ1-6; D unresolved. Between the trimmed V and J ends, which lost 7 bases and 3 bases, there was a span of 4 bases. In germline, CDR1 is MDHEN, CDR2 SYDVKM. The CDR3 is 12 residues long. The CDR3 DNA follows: TGTGCCAGCAATGTCTATAATTCACCCCTCCACTTT. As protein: CASNVYNSPLHF.

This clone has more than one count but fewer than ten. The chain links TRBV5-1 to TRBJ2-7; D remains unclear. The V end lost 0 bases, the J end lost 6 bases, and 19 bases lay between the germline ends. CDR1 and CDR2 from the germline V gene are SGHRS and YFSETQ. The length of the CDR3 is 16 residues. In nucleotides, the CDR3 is TGCGCCAGCAGCTTGGAAACATCCAGGCGTCGGGTCGAGCAGTACTTC. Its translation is CASSLETSRRRVEQYF. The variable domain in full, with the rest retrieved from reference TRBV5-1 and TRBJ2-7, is KAGVTQTPRYLIKTRGQQVTLSCSPISGHRSVSWYQQTPGQGLQFLFEYFSETQRNKGNFPGRFSGRQFSNSRSEMNVSTLELGDSALYLCASSLETSRRRVEQYFGPGTRLTVT.

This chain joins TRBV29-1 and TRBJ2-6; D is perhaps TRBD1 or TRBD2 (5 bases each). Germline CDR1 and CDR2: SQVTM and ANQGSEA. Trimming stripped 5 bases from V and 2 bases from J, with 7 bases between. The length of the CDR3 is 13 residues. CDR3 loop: CSVLGAGANVLTF. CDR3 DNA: TGCAGCGTTCTGGGGGCTGGGGCCAACGTCCTGACTTTC.

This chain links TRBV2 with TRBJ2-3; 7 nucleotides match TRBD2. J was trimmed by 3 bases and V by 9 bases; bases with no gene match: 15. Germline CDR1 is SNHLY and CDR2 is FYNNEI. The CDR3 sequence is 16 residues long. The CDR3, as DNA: TGTGCCAGTCTAGCGGTTCTAGGGGTGGGGACAGATACGCAGTATTTT. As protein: CASLAVLGVGTDTQYF.

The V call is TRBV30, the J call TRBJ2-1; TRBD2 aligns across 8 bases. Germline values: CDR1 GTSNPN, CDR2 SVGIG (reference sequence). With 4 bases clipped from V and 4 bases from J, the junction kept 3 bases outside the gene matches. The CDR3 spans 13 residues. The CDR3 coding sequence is TGTGCCTGGAATAGCGGGGTTTACAATGAGCAGTTCTTC. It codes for CAWNSGVYNEQFF.

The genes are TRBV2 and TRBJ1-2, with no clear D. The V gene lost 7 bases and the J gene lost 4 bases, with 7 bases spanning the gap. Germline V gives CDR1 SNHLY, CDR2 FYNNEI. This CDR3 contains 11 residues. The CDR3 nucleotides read TGTGCCAGCACTACTTTCTATGGCTACACCTTC. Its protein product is CASTTFYGYTF.

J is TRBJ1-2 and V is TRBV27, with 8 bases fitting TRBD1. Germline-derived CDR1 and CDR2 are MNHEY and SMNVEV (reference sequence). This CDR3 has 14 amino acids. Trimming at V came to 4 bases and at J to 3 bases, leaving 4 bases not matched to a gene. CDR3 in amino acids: CASSWTGRHYGYTF. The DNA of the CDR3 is TGTGCCAGCAGTTGGACAGGGAGGCACTATGGCTACACCTTC.

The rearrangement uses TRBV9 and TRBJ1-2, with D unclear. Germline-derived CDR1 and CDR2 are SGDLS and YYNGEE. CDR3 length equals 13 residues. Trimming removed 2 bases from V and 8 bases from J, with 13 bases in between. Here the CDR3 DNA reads TGTGCCAGCAGCGTCCTCGATGTAGGGGGCTACACCTTC. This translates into CASSVLDVGGYTF. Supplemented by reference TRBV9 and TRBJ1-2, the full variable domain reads DSGVTQTPKHLITATGQRVTLRCSPRSGDLSVYWYQQSLDQGLQFLIQYYNGEERAKGNILERFSAQQFPDLHSELNLSSLELGDSALYFCASSVLDVGGYTFGSGTRLTVV.

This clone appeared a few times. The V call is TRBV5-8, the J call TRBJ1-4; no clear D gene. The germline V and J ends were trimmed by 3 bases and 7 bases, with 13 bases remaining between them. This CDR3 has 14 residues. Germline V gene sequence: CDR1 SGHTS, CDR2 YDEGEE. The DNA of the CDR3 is TGTGCCAGCAGCTGGACCGCGTTTGGTGAAAAACTGTTTTTT. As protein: CASSWTAFGEKLFF.

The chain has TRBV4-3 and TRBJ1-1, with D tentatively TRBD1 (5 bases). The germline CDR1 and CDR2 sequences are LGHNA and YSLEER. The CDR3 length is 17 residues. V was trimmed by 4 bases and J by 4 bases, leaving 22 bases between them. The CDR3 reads CASSPQMGRGLSTEAFF. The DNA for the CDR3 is TGCGCCAGCAGCCCACAAATGGGAAGGGGTTTGAGCACTGAAGCTTTCTTT.

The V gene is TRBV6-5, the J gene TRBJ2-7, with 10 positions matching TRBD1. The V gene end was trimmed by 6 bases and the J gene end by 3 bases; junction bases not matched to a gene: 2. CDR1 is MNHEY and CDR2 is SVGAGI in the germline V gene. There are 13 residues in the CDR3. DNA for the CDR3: TGTGCCAGCAGCTGGGACAGGGGCTACGAGCAGTACTTC. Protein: CASSWDRGYEQYF.

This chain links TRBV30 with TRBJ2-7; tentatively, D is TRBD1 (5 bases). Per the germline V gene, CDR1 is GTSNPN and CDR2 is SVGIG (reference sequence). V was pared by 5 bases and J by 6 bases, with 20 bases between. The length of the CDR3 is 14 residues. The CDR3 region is CAWPFDGHFLEQYF. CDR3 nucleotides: TGTGCCTGGCCTTTCGACGGACACTTCCTCGAGCAGTACTTC.

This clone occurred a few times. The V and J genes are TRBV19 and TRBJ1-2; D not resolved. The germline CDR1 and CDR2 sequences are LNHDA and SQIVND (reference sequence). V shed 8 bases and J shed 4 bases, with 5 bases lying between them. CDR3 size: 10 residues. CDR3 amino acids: CASWGYGYTF. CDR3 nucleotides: TGTGCCAGTTGGGGCTATGGCTACACCTTC.

The CDR3 region has the DNA TGCGCCAGCAGCTCAGGACTCTACGAGCAGTACTTC. Amino acid sequence: CASSSGLYEQYF. The J gene is TRBJ2-7, the V gene TRBV5-1; perhaps TRBD2 as D (5 bases). The CDR3 length is 12 residues. Germline CDR1 SGHRS, CDR2 YFSETQ. Trimming took 3 bases from V and 3 from J, leaving 7 bases between them.